Listed here are 15 T cell receptor beta chains from one sample, sequenced in a study of T cell repertoires in cytomegalovirus infection. TCRdb analysed the reads with MiXCR anew, one entry per CDR3 protein. This table holds some 480,000 distinct CDR3 sequences, about 33% found once. Antigens of these TCRs are unknown. Sequencing used cultured PBMCs, obtained from culture after CMV antigen stimulation. The source of these receptors is a human donor in good health (CMV status not recorded). Some clones in this sample may be carry-over from other donors' samples.

The rearrangement links TRBV20-1 to TRBJ2-5, with D maybe TRBD2 (7 bases). The CDR3 extends over 12 amino acids. The germline gives CDR1 DFQATT, CDR2 SNEGSKA (reference sequence). The CDR3 bases are TGCAGCCTCGGGGGGCGCCAAGAGACCCAGTACTTC. This codes for CSLGGRQETQYF.

V gene TRBV7-2 combines with J gene TRBJ2-2; D unresolved. The V end lost 6 bases, the J end lost 3 bases, and 14 bases lay between the germline ends. The CDR3 totals 15 residues. In germline, CDR1 is SGHTA, CDR2 FQGNSA. The CDR3 loop reads CASSPRGAYTGELFF. The CDR3 coding sequence is TGTGCCAGCAGTCCTCGAGGAGCCTACACCGGGGAGCTGTTTTTT.

This clonotype was counted between two and nine times. The rearrangement uses TRBV7-2 and TRBJ2-7, with 8 bases identical to TRBD1. CDR3 length equals 14 residues. Germline-derived CDR1 and CDR2 are SGHTA and FQGNSA. J was trimmed by 5 bases and V by 2 bases; bases with no gene match: 5. The CDR3 sequence: CASSLLQGANEQYF. The CDR3 bases are TGTGCCAGCAGCTTATTGCAGGGGGCAAACGAGCAGTACTTC.

The CDR3 reads CASSYPASGGSEAFF. In nucleotides, the CDR3 is TGTGCCAGCAGTTATCCCGCCTCGGGGGGTTCTGAAGCTTTCTTT. The V and J genes are TRBV28 and TRBJ1-1; TRBD1 is a possible D gene (5 bases). V shed 4 bases and J shed 6 bases, with 18 bases lying between them. The CDR3 has 15 amino acids. In germline, CDR1 is MDHEN, CDR2 SYDVKM.

The J gene is TRBJ2-7, the V gene TRBV6-2 or TRBV6-3; D is possibly TRBD2 (6 bases). Germline CDR1 is MNHEY and CDR2 is SVGEGT. The CDR3 consists of 12 residues. The V gene lost 8 bases and the J gene lost 5 bases, with 13 bases spanning the gap. The CDR3: CASGSGGNEQYV. The CDR3 DNA follows: TGTGCCAGCGGCAGTGGGGGGAACGAGCAGTACGTC.

The chain recombines TRBV29-1 with TRBJ2-1; 9 positions match TRBD2. This CDR3 spans 14 amino acids. The germline V gene encodes CDR1 SQVTM and CDR2 ANQGSEA. V was clipped by 5 bases and J by 7 bases; unmatched bases: 9. The CDR3 nucleotides read TGCAGCGTTTCTGCGGGAGGGATTAGGAATGAGCAGTTCTTC. Translating it yields CSVSAGGIRNEQFF.

This clonotype occurred a few times. The chain has TRBV4-3 and TRBJ2-1, with TRBD2 identical over 16 bases. Losses at the gene ends were 8 bases for V and 9 bases for J; bases not matched to a gene: 4. The length of the CDR3 is 14 residues. Germline loops: CDR1 LGHNA, CDR2 YSLEER. CDR3 region: CASPGLAGGSEQFF. CDR3 bases: TGCGCCAGCCCGGGACTAGCGGGAGGGAGTGAGCAGTTCTTC.

The rearrangement joins TRBV19 to TRBJ2-4; D is unresolved. V was shortened by 3 bases and J by 3 bases, with 9 bases between the two germline ends. The CDR3 is 14 amino acids. Germline CDR1 is LNHDA and CDR2 is SQIVND (reference sequence). In DNA form, the CDR3 reads TGTGCCAGTAGTATGACTCAGGACAAAAACATTCAGTACTTC. It encodes CASSMTQDKNIQYF.

This clonotype was recorded a few times. The chain uses TRBV19 and TRBJ1-5, with D possibly matching TRBD1 (6 bases). The CDR3 spans 14 residues. Germline V gene data show CDR1 as LNHDA and CDR2 as SQIVND (reference sequence). V lost 8 bases, J lost 3 bases, and 14 bases lay in between. The CDR3 loop reads CASGLRQDNQPQHF. CDR3 DNA sequence: TGTGCCAGTGGACTACGACAGGACAATCAGCCCCAGCATTTT.

This clonotype was seen a handful of times. The rearrangement joins TRBV7-3 to TRBJ2-3, with 7 bases lining up with TRBD2. Germline V gives CDR1 SGHTA, CDR2 FQGTGA. Losses at the gene ends were 3 bases for V and 2 bases for J; bases not matched to a gene: 2. The CDR3 extends over 14 amino acids. The CDR3 loop is CASSFGLDTDTQYF. As DNA, the CDR3 is TGTGCCAGCAGCTTTGGACTAGACACAGATACGCAGTATTTT.

The chain has TRBV5-4 and TRBJ2-5, with 7 bases aligning to TRBD2. CDR3 length: 16 residues. V lost 4 bases to trimming and J lost 2 bases; unmatched junction nucleotides: 11. Germline CDR1 SGHNT, CDR2 YYREEE (reference sequence). The CDR3 reads CASSPAGGRGQETQYF. The CDR3 nucleotides read TGTGCCAGCAGCCCGGCGGGCGGGAGAGGGCAAGAGACCCAGTACTTC.

This clonotype occurred many times. The chain uses TRBV7-6 and TRBJ2-5, with 10 positions matching TRBD2. In germline, CDR1 is SGHVS, CDR2 FNYEAQ. The CDR3 covers 14 residues. Unmatched junction bases numbered 0, after V lost 2 bases and J lost 3 bases. CDR3 bases: TGTGCCAGCAGCTTACTAGCGGGAGAAGAGACCCAGTACTTC. Amino acid sequence: CASSLLAGEETQYF.

This clonotype was recorded a few times. The gene calls are TRBV7-3 and TRBJ2-3, with D possibly being TRBD1 (5 bases). The V end lost 0 bases, the J end lost 0 bases, and 10 bases lay between the germline ends. This CDR3 spans 16 amino acids. The V gene's germline CDR1 is SGHTA and CDR2 FQGTGA. Here the CDR3 DNA reads TGTGCCAGCAGCTTAACGAGGCAGGGCAGCACAGATACGCAGTATTTT. It translates to CASSLTRQGSTDTQYF.

This rearrangement joins TRBV7-2 to TRBJ2-1; possibly TRBD2 for D (6 bases). The CDR3 runs to 16 residues. CDR1 SGHTA and CDR2 FQGNSA come from the germline V gene. V was trimmed by 5 bases and J by 0 bases, leaving 14 bases between them. CDR3 protein: CASSPEDGSSYNEQFF. The DNA of the CDR3 is TGTGCCAGCAGCCCGGAGGACGGGAGCTCCTACAATGAGCAGTTCTTC. Drawing the rest from reference TRBV7-2 and TRBJ2-1, the complete variable domain is GAGVSQSPSNKVTEKGKDVELRCDPISGHTALYWYRQSLGQGLEFLIYFQGNSAPDKSGLPSDRFSAERTGGSVSTLTIQRTQQEDSAVYLCASSPEDGSSYNEQFFGPGTRLTVL.

The chain uses TRBV6-1 and TRBJ2-1; D is perhaps TRBD2 (5 bases). Trimming left V 2 bases short and J 5 bases short, with 13 bases between. Germline CDR1 is MNHNS and CDR2 is SASEGT. The CDR3 contains 15 residues. CDR3 DNA: TGTGCCAGCAGTGAACCCGGGGATACTGACAATGAGCAGTTCTTC. Its protein product is CASSEPGDTDNEQFF.